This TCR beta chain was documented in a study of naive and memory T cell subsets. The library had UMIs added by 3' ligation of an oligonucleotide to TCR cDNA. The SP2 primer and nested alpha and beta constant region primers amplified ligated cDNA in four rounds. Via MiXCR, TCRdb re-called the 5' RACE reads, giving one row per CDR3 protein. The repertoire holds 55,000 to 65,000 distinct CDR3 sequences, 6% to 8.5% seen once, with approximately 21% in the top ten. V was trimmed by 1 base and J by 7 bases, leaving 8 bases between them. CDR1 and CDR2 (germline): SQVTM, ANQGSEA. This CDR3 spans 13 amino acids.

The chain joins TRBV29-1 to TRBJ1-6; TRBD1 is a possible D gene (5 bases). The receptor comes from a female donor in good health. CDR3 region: CSVEVGQNSPLHF. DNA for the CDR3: TGCAGCGTTGAAGTGGGGCAGAATTCACCCCTCCACTTT.